The 31 T cell receptor beta chains presented below share a single source sample, sequenced in a study of a mutant IDH1 vaccine in newly diagnosed glioma. Noted time point: baseline, week 1 (first vaccination visit). As to treatment: pre-vaccination baseline after standard-of-care therapy. Data came from immunoSEQ multiplex PCR; TCRdb stores just in-frame clones and leaves some out. Among tens of thousands of clones listed, around 82% were seen once. Material: PBMCs, obtained from a glioma patient treated with radiotherapy, temozolomide or both. Receptors originate from a woman between 50 and 59 years old with glioma.

V and J are TRBV29-1 and TRBJ2-1, with 11 bases matching TRBD2. J lost 3 bases, V lost 5 bases, and 3 bases had no gene match. The length of the CDR3 is 14 residues. Germline values: CDR1 SQVTM, CDR2 ANQGSEA. The CDR3 loop is CSVPGLAVYNEQFF. The CDR3 region has the DNA TGCAGCGTTCCGGGACTAGCGGTCTACAATGAGCAGTTCTTC.

J is TRBJ1-5 and V is TRBV7-8; TRBD1 matches 8 bases. The CDR3 loop spans 15 amino acids. Per germline, CDR1 SGHVS and CDR2 FQNEAQ. V lost 0 bases to trimming and J lost 6 bases; unmatched junction nucleotides: 4. The CDR3 spells CASSLATGEGQPQHF. The CDR3 region has the DNA TGTGCCAGCAGCTTAGCGACAGGGGAAGGTCAGCCCCAGCATTTT.

The rearrangement uses TRBV19 and TRBJ2-1; tentatively, D is TRBD1 or TRBD2 (6 bases each). The CDR3 spans 15 residues. In germline, CDR1 is LNHDA, CDR2 SQIVND (reference sequence). The V end lost 6 bases, the J end lost 4 bases, and 16 bases lay between the germline ends. The CDR3 DNA reads TGTGCCAGTAGATCCCCGGGGGCGGGTTACAATGAGCAGTTCTTC. Protein sequence: CASRSPGAGYNEQFF.

The chain links TRBV2 to TRBJ2-3; unclear D gene. The CDR3 spans 16 residues. Trimming removed 1 base at V and 1 base at J, with 12 bases between. CDR1 is SNHLY and CDR2 is FYNNEI in the germline V gene. For the CDR3, the DNA is TGTGCCAGCAGTGAAGAACGACGCCACGGCACAGATACGCAGTATTTT. As protein: CASSEERRHGTDTQYF.

This chain joins TRBV5-6 and TRBJ1-2, with D perhaps matching TRBD1 (5 bases). Trimming left V 4 bases short and J 8 bases short, with 18 bases between. Germline loops: CDR1 SGHDT, CDR2 YYEEEE. CDR3 length: 14 residues. The CDR3 loop reads CASSDLGGAGGYTF. The DNA for the CDR3 is TGTGCCAGCAGCGACCTCGGAGGGGCTGGCGGCTACACCTTC.

The chain joins TRBV19 to TRBJ2-3; the D is unclear. The V end lost 5 bases, the J end lost 4 bases, and 7 bases lay between the germline ends. The CDR3 is 12 residues long. CDR1 LNHDA and CDR2 SQIVND come from the germline V gene (reference sequence). CDR3 DNA: TGTGCCAGTAGTTCGGGCCCAGATACGCAGTATTTT. Translated, it gives CASSSGPDTQYF.

The chain is built from TRBV29-1 and TRBJ2-4; TRBD2 matches 7 bases. CDR3 length equals 14 residues. V shed 4 bases, J shed 8 bases, and the junction held 11 bases outside the gene matches. The germline V gene has CDR1 SQVTM and CDR2 ANQGSEA. As DNA, the CDR3 is TGCAGCGTTGTGGGGGGGGAGGTTAAGGACATTCAGTACTTC. Amino acids: CSVVGGEVKDIQYF. Using reference TRBV29-1 and TRBJ2-4 for the parts outside the CDR3, the full variable domain is SAVISQKPSRDICQRGTSLTIQCQVDSQVTMMFWYRQQPGQSLTLIATANQGSEATYESGFVIDKFPISRPNLTFSTLTVSNMSPEDSSIYLCSVVGGEVKDIQYFGAGTRLSVL.

The V call is TRBV4-3, the J call TRBJ2-1, with 11 bases aligning to TRBD1. The CDR3 contains 16 residues. Per germline, CDR1 LGHNA and CDR2 YSLEER. After removal of 1 base from V and 4 bases from J, the junction contained 3 bases not matched to a gene. CDR3 in DNA: TGCGCCAGCAGCCAAGGCGGACAGGGGGCTTACAATGAGCAGTTCTTC. Encoded protein: CASSQGGQGAYNEQFF.

The J gene is TRBJ1-2, the V gene TRBV9, with D maybe TRBD1 (6 bases). V was pared by 4 bases and J by 3 bases, with 16 bases between. Germline values: CDR1 SGDLS, CDR2 YYNGEE. The CDR3 is 15 residues long. Here the CDR3 DNA reads TGTGCCAGCAGCCAGACACAGGGAGGGTACTATGGCTACACCTTC. This translates into CASSQTQGGYYGYTF.

The V and J genes are TRBV5-1 and TRBJ1-5; TRBD1 might be the D (5 bases). The germline gives CDR1 SGHRS, CDR2 YFSETQ. Trimming stripped 4 bases from V and 0 bases from J, with 11 bases between. The CDR3 has 15 amino acids. The CDR3, as DNA: TGCGCCAGCAGCCGGGACGGCAATAGCAATCAGCCCCAGCATTTT. Its protein product is CASSRDGNSNQPQHF.

The chain recombines TRBV7-9 with TRBJ2-2; TRBD1 matches 9 bases. Germline lookup yields CDR1 SEHNR and CDR2 FQNEAQ (reference sequence). The CDR3 runs to 17 residues. V shed 1 base and J 9 bases; nucleotides not matched to a gene: 12. The CDR3 reads CASSLDLQGAQAWELFF. CDR3 coding DNA: TGTGCCAGCAGCTTAGACTTACAGGGGGCCCAAGCCTGGGAGCTGTTTTTT.

The rearrangement links TRBV30 to TRBJ1-2; the D is unclear. V was pared by 2 bases and J by 4 bases, with 14 bases between. CDR1 GTSNPN and CDR2 SVGIG come from the germline V gene (reference sequence). The CDR3 loop spans 14 amino acids. In nucleotides, the CDR3 is TGTGCCTGGAGTCCCCTGACCCTCTCCTATGGCTACACCTTC. The encoded protein is CAWSPLTLSYGYTF. The full variable domain, completed using reference TRBV30 and TRBJ1-2, is SQTIHQWPATLVQPVGSPLSLECTVEGTSNPNLYWYRQAAGRGLQLLFYSVGIGQISSEVPQNLSASRPQDRQFILSSKKLLLSDSGFYLCAWSPLTLSYGYTFGSGTRLTVV.

The V and J genes are TRBV7-8 and TRBJ1-5, with unresolved D. The length of the CDR3 is 14 residues. The V end was cut by 5 bases, the J end by 1 base, with 9 bases between. Germline CDR1 reads SGHVS; CDR2 reads FQNEAQ. CDR3 protein: CASSPTGSNQPQHF. The CDR3 DNA sequence: TGTGCCAGCAGCCCGACTGGGAGCAATCAGCCCCAGCATTTT.

This clone was recorded only once. The chain is built from TRBV6-5 and TRBJ2-3, with 10 bases fitting TRBD1. Unmatched junction bases numbered 10, after V lost 5 bases and J lost 8 bases. The V gene's germline CDR1 is MNHEY and CDR2 SVGAGI. The CDR3 extends over 15 amino acids. CDR3 nucleotides: TGTGCCAGCAGTCCGACCCGGGACAGGGGAGGTACGCAGTATTTT. Its protein is CASSPTRDRGGTQYF.

The rearrangement joins TRBV5-8 to TRBJ1-1; weak D call: TRBD1 (6 bases). Germline V CDR1 and CDR2: SGHTS, YDEGEE. With 2 bases removed from V and 3 bases from J, the gap between germline ends came to 14 bases. The CDR3 contains 15 residues. Written as DNA, the CDR3 is TGTGCCAGCAGCTTTCACTCTCCAGGGGACACTGAAGCTTTCTTT. It encodes CASSFHSPGDTEAFF.

The rearrangement uses TRBV7-9 and TRBJ1-1; TRBD1 aligns across 10 bases. Germline assignment: CDR1 SEHNR and CDR2 FQNEAQ (reference sequence). V gave up 2 bases and J gave up 6 bases; unmatched junction bases: 3. The CDR3 totals 14 residues. In nucleotides, the CDR3 is TGTGCCAGCAGCTTAAATGGACAGGGGGCTGAAGCTTTCTTT. This sequence encodes CASSLNGQGAEAFF.

The chain uses TRBV19 and TRBJ2-7, with D possibly being TRBD1 (6 bases). V dropped 4 bases and J dropped 0 bases, with 10 bases sitting between them. This CDR3 has 14 residues. Germline V gene lookup returns CDR1 LNHDA and CDR2 SQIVND (reference sequence). CDR3 loop: CASSNGQSSYEQYF. Written as DNA, the CDR3 is TGTGCCAGTAGTAATGGACAGAGCTCCTACGAGCAGTACTTC.

The V gene is TRBV29-1, the J gene TRBJ1-2, with a tentative D call TRBD1 (5 bases). This CDR3 comprises 13 residues. Trimming cost V 1 base and J 4 bases, with 10 bases left between them. Germline V lookup: CDR1 SQVTM, CDR2 ANQGSEA. CDR3 residues: CSVEGGAFYGYTF. The CDR3 nucleotides read TGCAGCGTTGAAGGGGGCGCGTTCTATGGCTACACCTTC.

The chain couples TRBV6-5 to TRBJ1-6; perhaps TRBD1 as D (5 bases). The CDR3 length is 14 residues. CDR1 and CDR2 (germline): MNHEY, SVGAGI. With 5 bases removed from V and 7 bases from J, the gap between germline ends came to 12 bases. This CDR3 reads CASSRGRDNSPLHF. The CDR3 coding sequence is TGTGCCAGCAGTCGGGGCCGAGACAATTCACCCCTCCACTTT.

The chain employs TRBV5-5 and TRBJ1-5, with a weak D call TRBD1 (5 bases). This CDR3 has 14 residues. Germline V gene lookup returns CDR1 SGHKS and CDR2 YYEKEE (reference sequence). The germline V and J ends were trimmed by 3 bases and 1 base, with 8 bases remaining between them. The CDR3 bases are TGTGCCAGCAGCTCAGGGTCGAGCAATCAGCCCCAGCATTTT. Amino acids: CASSSGSSNQPQHF.

This chain connects TRBV29-1 to TRBJ2-3; TRBD1 is a possible D gene (5 bases). V shed 5 bases and J shed 0 bases, with 12 bases lying between them. The germline gives CDR1 SQVTM, CDR2 ANQGSEA. The CDR3 is 14 residues long. The CDR3, as DNA: TGCAGCGTTAACCTGGCAGGGAGCACAGATACGCAGTATTTT. This sequence encodes CSVNLAGSTDTQYF.

V usage is TRBV27 and J usage is TRBJ1-2; D is perhaps TRBD1 (6 bases). Trimming cost V 2 bases and J 3 bases, with 10 bases left between them. This CDR3 has 14 residues. CDR1 MNHEY and CDR2 SMNVEV come from the germline V gene (reference sequence). The CDR3 bases are TGTGCCAGCAGTTTAGACAGGATGGACTATGGCTACACCTTC. This codes for CASSLDRMDYGYTF.

This clone is a singleton in its sample. The chain combines TRBV19 with TRBJ2-2, with D perhaps TRBD2 (6 bases). V shed 2 bases and J shed 7 bases, with 11 bases lying between them. This CDR3 contains 14 residues. From germline, CDR1 is LNHDA and CDR2 SQIVND (reference sequence). This CDR3 is CASSISRGLGELFF. CDR3 sequence (DNA): TGTGCCAGTAGTATATCTAGGGGACTCGGGGAGCTGTTTTTT.

The CDR3 sequence: CSVVRDPGEWETQYF. The CDR3 DNA reads TGCAGCGTTGTCCGAGACCCGGGGGAATGGGAGACCCAGTACTTC. The V and J genes are TRBV29-1 and TRBJ2-5, with TRBD2 as a possible D gene (6 bases). Per germline, CDR1 SQVTM and CDR2 ANQGSEA. Trimming stripped 4 bases from V and 5 bases from J, with 20 bases between. The CDR3 covers 15 residues.

This rearrangement joins TRBV7-3 to TRBJ1-1; the D is unclear. V dropped 2 bases and J dropped 6 bases, with 10 bases sitting between them. This CDR3 comprises 13 residues. Germline V lookup: CDR1 SGHTA, CDR2 FQGTGA. The CDR3 nucleotides are TGTGCCAGCAGCTTAGATGGTCGGCCTGAAGCTTTCTTT. Translation: CASSLDGRPEAFF.

This clone occurred once. V usage is TRBV29-1 and J usage is TRBJ1-1; D remains unclear. The V gene's germline CDR1 is SQVTM and CDR2 ANQGSEA. The CDR3 totals 14 residues. Between the trimmed V and J ends, which lost 1 base and 11 bases, there was a span of 20 bases. CDR3 sequence reads: CSVEGPERRLGAFF. CDR3 nucleotide sequence: TGCAGCGTTGAAGGCCCCGAACGGAGGCTCGGGGCTTTCTTT. Full variable domain (rest looked up from reference TRBV29-1 and TRBJ1-1): SAVISQKPSRDICQRGTSLTIQCQVDSQVTMMFWYRQQPGQSLTLIATANQGSEATYESGFVIDKFPISRPNLTFSTLTVSNMSPEDSSIYLCSVEGPERRLGAFFGQGTRLTVV.

V usage is TRBV4-2 and J usage is TRBJ2-3; TRBD2 aligns across 8 bases. Germline-derived CDR1 and CDR2 are LGHNA and YNFKEQ. CDR3 length equals 17 residues. V lost 1 base and J lost 1; bases outside the gene matches: 7. In DNA form, the CDR3 reads TGTGCCAGCAGCCAAGTCATTCTTAGCGGGGGCACAGATACGCAGTATTTT. Its translation: CASSQVILSGGTDTQYF.

The genes are TRBV10-2 and TRBJ2-2, with D possibly TRBD2 on 5 matching bases. The V gene's germline CDR1 is WSHSY and CDR2 SAAADI. The V gene lost 4 bases and the J gene lost 5 bases, with 8 bases spanning the gap. The CDR3 has 13 amino acids. CDR3 bases: TGCGCCAGCAGTGCGGGGTCTACCGGGGAGCTGTTTTTT. As protein: CASSAGSTGELFF.

DNA of the CDR3: TGCGCCAGCAGCTTGTTGGGGGCGGGTCAGCCCCAGCATTTT. Encoded protein: CASSLLGAGQPQHF. The V and J genes are TRBV5-1 and TRBJ1-5; TRBD1 is a possible D gene (6 bases). The CDR3 is made up of 14 amino acids. CDR1 SGHRS and CDR2 YFSETQ come from the germline V gene. V gave up 1 base and J gave up 6 bases, with 11 bases separating them.

This chain links TRBV7-9 with TRBJ2-7; 8 bases map to TRBD1. Germline trimming cut 1 base from V and 3 bases from J; bases unmatched to any gene: 11. The CDR3 length is 17 residues. Germline-derived CDR1 and CDR2 are SEHNR and FQNEAQ (reference sequence). CDR3 DNA: TGTGCCAGCAGCTTAGGCGCGGGGCAGGGGGCAATCTACGAGCAGTACTTC. As protein: CASSLGAGQGAIYEQYF.

The CDR3 bases are TGCGCCAGCAGCTTCTCGGTCCTGGCAGGCTCTGGAAACACCATATATTTT. It specifies CASSFSVLAGSGNTIYF. The gene calls are TRBV5-1 and TRBJ1-3; D remains ambiguous. The germline V gene encodes CDR1 SGHRS and CDR2 YFSETQ. The CDR3 is made up of 17 amino acids. Trimming stripped 2 bases from V and 0 bases from J, with 15 bases between.